The text below deals with one T cell receptor (beta chain). The antigen is undetermined. Receiving focal radiation plus CTLA-4 blockade with ipilimumab were patients who had chemo-refractory metastatic non-small-cell lung cancer. This sample is drawn from a study of radiotherapy plus CTLA-4 blockade in lung cancer. Study in general: The study recorded objective responses in roughly 20% of patients and disease control in approximately 31%.

Points from the study as a whole: The authors reported that early blood T cell clone dynamics, with interferon-beta, best predicted response. Among blood TCR repertoires after radiotherapy plus ipilimumab, tumor-derived clones expanded.

V lost 3 bases and J 0 bases, leaving 6 bases between the germline ends. Germline assignment: CDR1 KGHSH and CDR2 LQKENI. The CDR3 contains 13 residues. This table comes from immunoSEQ multiplex PCR, and its TCRdb copy is limited to in-frame clones, with some not included. The sample lists more than 60,000 clones, roughly three quarters occurring once. The TCR sequence derives from a human donor with non-small cell lung cancer who had a complete response to radiotherapy plus ipilimumab. The chain joins TRBV18 to TRBJ2-7, with unresolved D. This material consisted of peripheral blood, taken from a patient treated with radiotherapy plus ipilimumab. The CDR3 region has the DNA TGTGCCAGCTCACCCCTGAGCTCCTACGAGCAGTACTTC. This sequence encodes CASSPLSSYEQYF.